This passage covers 18 T cell receptor beta chains from one sample sequenced in a study of T cell responses to AZD1222 COVID-19 vaccine (dated by TCRdb to the early 2020s). In light of the paper, this sample's time point label describes: baseline before first vaccination. The library was prepared using the immunoSEQ multiplex PCR assay. TCRdb took this table from immuneACCESS and kept in-frame rearrangements with V and J called. Such tables lack part of the clones; where checked against another copy, unresolved V genes explain under half of the gap, and the rest is unexplained. The sample yields around 130,000 clones; around 94% were counted once. The ten largest clonotypes hold 6.6% of the sample. The sample consisted of peripheral blood, taken on day 0 of AZD1222 vaccination. These receptors all stem from an adult in good health.

The rearrangement links TRBV25-1 to TRBJ2-1; 10 nucleotides line up with TRBD2. The CDR3 is 17 residues long. With 6 bases clipped from V and 4 bases from J, the junction kept 12 bases outside the gene matches. CDR1 is MGHDK and CDR2 is SYGVNS in the germline V gene. CDR3 loop: CASSGFSGRILYNEQFF. CDR3 DNA sequence: TGTGCCAGCAGCGGTTTTAGCGGGAGGATCTTATACAATGAGCAGTTCTTC. Filled out from reference TRBV25-1 and TRBJ2-1, the complete variable domain reads EADIYQTPRYLVIGTGKKITLECSQTMGHDKMYWYQQDPGMELHLIHYSYGVNSTEKGDLSSESTVSRIRTEHFPLTLESARPSHTSQYLCASSGFSGRILYNEQFFGPGTRLTVL.

V usage is TRBV30 and J usage is TRBJ1-5; a possible D gene is TRBD1 (5 bases). There are 13 residues in the CDR3. The germline V gene has CDR1 GTSNPN and CDR2 SVGIG (reference sequence). Trimming left V 0 bases short and J 6 bases short, with 9 bases between. CDR3 bases: TGTGCCTGGAGTGTAACTGGGGGTCAGCCCCAGCATTTT. This codes for CAWSVTGGQPQHF.

V is TRBV10-2 and J is TRBJ1-3; a possible D gene is TRBD1 (6 bases). Trimming took off 3 bases at V and 3 bases at J, with 9 bases between the two ends. From germline, CDR1 is WSHSY and CDR2 SAAADI. This CDR3 is 14 amino acids long. The CDR3 coding sequence is TGCGCCAGCAGTGATGGGGGGCATGGAAACACCATATATTTT. This encodes CASSDGGHGNTIYF.

Written as DNA, the CDR3 is TGTGCCAGCAGCTTAGCGCTAGGAGGGTCCGAGACCCAGTACTTC. Protein: CASSLALGGSETQYF. The rearrangement joins TRBV7-2 to TRBJ2-5; possible D gene TRBD2, 6 bases. This CDR3 comprises 15 residues. The V and J ends lost 0 bases and 5 bases respectively, with 13 bases between them. CDR1 and CDR2 from the germline V gene are SGHTA and FQGNSA.

This sequence joins TRBV19 and TRBJ2-7; perhaps TRBD2 as D (5 bases). The CDR3 consists of 16 residues. Germline assignment: CDR1 LNHDA and CDR2 SQIVND (reference sequence). V was cut by 5 bases and J by 2 bases, with 19 bases left in between. Here the CDR3 DNA reads TGTGCCAGTAGTTCAAAGAGGGCAGAAAGGGCCTACGAGCAGTACTTC. This sequence encodes CASSSKRAERAYEQYF.

This chain joins TRBV18 and TRBJ2-1, with D perhaps matching TRBD1 or TRBD2 (5 bases each). CDR3 size: 17 residues. V was pared by 3 bases and J by 0 bases, with 15 bases between. Germline lookup yields CDR1 KGHSH and CDR2 LQKENI. CDR3: CASSPLGTTSSYNEQFF. CDR3 sequence (DNA): TGTGCCAGCTCACCCCTAGGGACGACAAGCTCCTACAATGAGCAGTTCTTC.

This chain connects TRBV19 to TRBJ1-2, with D unresolved. Germline V gene lookup returns CDR1 LNHDA and CDR2 SQIVND (reference sequence). The length of the CDR3 is 13 residues. Trimming shortened V by 3 bases and J by 7 bases, and 12 bases separated the two germline ends. CDR3 amino acids: CASSISRLGGYTF. The DNA of the CDR3 is TGTGCCAGTAGTATCTCGCGGTTGGGTGGCTACACCTTC.

The rearrangement joins TRBV4-1 to TRBJ1-1; 7 bases fit TRBD1. The V gene end was trimmed by 3 bases and the J gene end by 0 bases; junction bases not matched to a gene: 4. Germline V gene sequence: CDR1 MGHRA, CDR2 YSYEKL. The CDR3 sequence is 15 residues long. In DNA, the CDR3 is TGCGCCAGCAGCCACCCCAGGGGGATGAACACTGAAGCTTTCTTT. Protein sequence: CASSHPRGMNTEAFF.

V and J are TRBV4-3 and TRBJ2-7; tentative D call: TRBD2 (6 bases). V lost 2 bases to trimming and J lost 0 bases, with 20 bases between them. This CDR3 spans 18 amino acids. Germline CDR1 reads LGHNA; CDR2 reads YSLEER. The CDR3 DNA is TGCGCCAGCAGCCAATACGGTCTTAGCGGAGGAACCTCCTACGAGCAGTACTTC. As protein: CASSQYGLSGGTSYEQYF.

This clone was seen only once. The chain employs TRBV5-1 and TRBJ1-2; D is uncertain. This CDR3 region has 15 residues. Trimming removed 0 bases from V and 2 bases from J, with 11 bases in between. The germline V gene has CDR1 SGHRS and CDR2 YFSETQ. The CDR3 here is CASSLAGVGNYGYTF. CDR3 coding DNA: TGCGCCAGCAGCTTGGCTGGGGTAGGAAACTATGGCTACACCTTC.

The chain employs TRBV5-1 and TRBJ1-1; D is unresolved. Germline V gene sequence: CDR1 SGHRS, CDR2 YFSETQ. The CDR3 is 13 residues long. Trimming pared 1 base from V and 5 bases from J, leaving 9 bases between. CDR3 coding DNA: TGCGCCAGCAGCTTGAGGGAGAGGACTGAAGCTTTCTTT. Amino acids: CASSLRERTEAFF. Full variable domain (missing parts from reference TRBV5-1 and TRBJ1-1): KAGVTQTPRYLIKTRGQQVTLSCSPISGHRSVSWYQQTPGQGLQFLFEYFSETQRNKGNFPGRFSGRQFSNSRSEMNVSTLELGDSALYLCASSLRERTEAFFGQGTRLTVV.

CDR3 in DNA: TGTGCCAGCAGACATCAGGGGTTCCAAGAGACCCAGTACTTC. The encoded protein is CASRHQGFQETQYF. The rearrangement joins TRBV28 to TRBJ2-5, with D possibly matching TRBD1 (6 bases). V was clipped by 6 bases and J by 1 base, with 12 bases between them. CDR3 length: 14 residues. Per germline, CDR1 MDHEN and CDR2 SYDVKM.

The rearrangement links TRBV5-1 to TRBJ1-1, with 10 bases aligning to TRBD1. V lost 1 base to trimming and J lost 0 bases; unmatched junction nucleotides: 9. The CDR3 has 18 amino acids. Germline V gives CDR1 SGHRS, CDR2 YFSETQ. The CDR3 loop reads CASSLTKGTGAMNTEAFF. The CDR3 DNA follows: TGCGCCAGCAGCTTGACTAAAGGGACAGGGGCTATGAACACTGAAGCTTTCTTT.

The chain employs TRBV29-1 and TRBJ1-4; D not certain. V dropped 2 bases and J dropped 1 base, with 5 bases sitting between them. CDR3 length equals 13 residues. Germline V gene lookup returns CDR1 SQVTM and CDR2 ANQGSEA. CDR3 sequence (DNA): TGCAGCGTTGAAACTCAAACTAATGAAAAACTGTTTTTT. Translating it yields CSVETQTNEKLFF.

The V and J genes are TRBV4-2 and TRBJ1-4, with 11 bases matching TRBD1. The ends lost 1 base at V and 4 bases at J; junction bases unmatched: 8. Germline CDR1 LGHNA, CDR2 YNFKEQ. The CDR3 sequence is 18 residues long. CDR3: CASSQVGGQGGINEKLFF. The CDR3 coding sequence is TGTGCCAGCAGCCAAGTAGGGGGACAGGGGGGGATTAATGAAAAACTGTTTTTT.

The table lists this clone with a count of one. The chain uses TRBV5-4 and TRBJ2-1; 10 nucleotides align to TRBD2. After removal of 4 bases from V and 7 bases from J, the junction contained 11 bases not matched to a gene. The CDR3 is made up of 16 amino acids. Looked up from germline, CDR1 is SGHNT and CDR2 is YYREEE (reference sequence). As DNA, the CDR3 is TGTGCCAGCAGCCCTACTTCGGGACTAGCGACGAATGAGCAGTTCTTC. The encoded protein is CASSPTSGLATNEQFF.

This clone was observed a few times. The V call is TRBV19, the J call TRBJ2-2; D tentatively reads TRBD1 or TRBD2 (5 bases each). Germline CDR1 reads LNHDA; CDR2 reads SQIVND (reference sequence). Deletions cut 5 bases from V and 8 bases from J, with 18 bases between. This CDR3 contains 15 residues. CDR3 region: CASSGAGTAAGELFF. Written as DNA, the CDR3 is TGTGCCAGTAGTGGAGCCGGGACGGCGGCGGGGGAGCTGTTTTTT.

This rearrangement joins TRBV5-8 to TRBJ2-1, with D perhaps matching TRBD1 (5 bases). The germline V gene has CDR1 SGHTS and CDR2 YDEGEE. Trimming took off 2 bases at V and 3 bases at J, with 12 bases between the two ends. The CDR3 runs to 15 residues. The CDR3 sequence is CASSFGLGVYNEQFF. The CDR3 bases are TGTGCCAGCAGCTTCGGTCTAGGGGTCTACAATGAGCAGTTCTTC.